These 30 T cell receptor beta chains share one sample of origin, sequenced in a study of shared clonotypes between healthy human individuals. TCRdb's table, derived via immunoSEQ multiplex PCR, lists solely in-frame clones and lacks some. The sample contains 2 million to 2.5 million clones, roughly 94% of which appear only once. Sequencing input: naive CD4+ T cells sorted from blood. Subset given: CD45RA+ positively selected. Every receptor here comes from a man aged 18 to 30 in good health.

The chain couples TRBV10-2 to TRBJ2-7; D is unclear. This CDR3 spans 15 amino acids. In germline, CDR1 is WSHSY, CDR2 SAAADI. V lost 2 bases and J lost 0, with 11 bases in between. This CDR3 is CASSEEKFRSYEQYF. CDR3 coding DNA: TGCGCCAGCAGTGAGGAGAAGTTTCGCTCCTACGAGCAGTACTTC.

The V gene is TRBV19, the J gene TRBJ2-5, with D possibly matching TRBD1 (6 bases). The V and J ends lost 5 bases and 1 base respectively, with 11 bases between them. CDR1 and CDR2 (germline): LNHDA, SQIVND (reference sequence). This CDR3 region has 14 residues. In DNA form, the CDR3 reads TGTGCCAGTAGTTCCGACAGGCTCCAAGAGACCCAGTACTTC. Translated: CASSSDRLQETQYF.

The CDR3 region is CASSPANLAKNIQYF. CDR3 bases: TGTGCCAGCAGCCCTGCTAATTTAGCCAAAAACATTCAGTACTTC. This chain joins TRBV7-9 and TRBJ2-4, with unresolved D. Trimming took 5 bases from V and 0 from J, leaving 11 bases between them. The CDR3 is made up of 15 amino acids. CDR1 and CDR2 (germline): SEHNR, FQNEAQ (reference sequence). The variable domain in full, with the rest retrieved from reference TRBV7-9 and TRBJ2-4, is DTGVSQNPRHKITKRGQNVTFRCDPISEHNRLYWYRQTLGQGPEFLTYFQNEAQLEKSRLLSDRFSAERPKGSFSTLEIQRTEQGDSAMYLCASSPANLAKNIQYFGAGTRLSVL.

The V and J genes are TRBV2 and TRBJ1-4; D unresolved. Trimming pared 1 base from V and 9 bases from J, leaving 15 bases between. CDR3 length: 15 amino acids. CDR1 SNHLY and CDR2 FYNNEI come from the germline V gene. The CDR3, as DNA: TGTGCCAGCAGTGAAGGTAGTATAGGTCGGAAAAAACTGTTTTTT. This codes for CASSEGSIGRKKLFF.

The genes are TRBV14 and TRBJ2-3; D is possibly TRBD2 (5 bases). V was shortened by 4 bases and J by 2 bases, with 13 bases between the two germline ends. CDR1 SGHDN and CDR2 FVKESK come from the germline V gene. The CDR3 runs 15 residues. The CDR3 loop reads CASSRGLPTTDTQYF. The CDR3 nucleotides read TGTGCCAGCAGCCGCGGACTGCCGACCACAGATACGCAGTATTTT.

The chain joins TRBV29-1 to TRBJ2-7, with TRBD1 identical over 11 bases. CDR1 is SQVTM, CDR2 ANQGSEA, per germline. V lost 3 bases and J lost 7; bases outside the gene matches: 8. The CDR3 has 14 amino acids. The CDR3, as DNA: TGCAGCGTTGATCTAGGACAGGGGGCGGGAGAGCAGTACTTC. Protein product: CSVDLGQGAGEQYF.

The CDR3 DNA reads TGCGCCAGCAGTGCAAGGGGGGGCAATGAGCAGTTCTTC. Translated, it gives CASSARGGNEQFF. J is TRBJ2-1 and V is TRBV5-1, with D possibly TRBD2 on 7 matching bases. With 5 bases removed from V and 6 bases from J, the gap between germline ends came to 12 bases. The CDR3 spans 13 residues. CDR1 and CDR2 from the germline V gene are SGHRS and YFSETQ.

This clone was detected only a few times. This rearrangement joins TRBV7-8 to TRBJ1-6; D call uncertain. The CDR3 loop spans 16 amino acids. V was pared by 3 bases and J by 0 bases, with 9 bases between. The V gene's germline CDR1 is SGHVS and CDR2 FQNEAQ. DNA of the CDR3: TGTGCCAGCAGCTTTGAAATGAGCTCCTATAATTCACCCCTCCACTTT. Protein sequence: CASSFEMSSYNSPLHF.

The chain links TRBV12-5 to TRBJ1-2; perhaps TRBD1 as D (5 bases). V was shortened by 1 base and J by 11 bases, with 20 bases between the two germline ends. The CDR3 sequence is 15 residues long. CDR1 and CDR2 from the germline V gene are LGHNT and FRNRAP. CDR3 region: CASGLDRTGTRSYTF. CDR3 in DNA: TGTGCTAGTGGTTTGGACCGGACCGGGACTAGAAGTTACACCTTC.

This chain links TRBV10-3 with TRBJ1-1; 9 bases map to TRBD1. The CDR3 sequence is 14 residues long. The germline gives CDR1 ENHRY, CDR2 SYGVKD. With V trimmed by 3 bases and J by 11 bases, 10 bases remained unmatched. For the CDR3, the DNA is TGTGCCATCAGTGATCCGTGGACAGGGGTGGTTGCTTTCTTT. It specifies CAISDPWTGVVAFF.

V gene TRBV29-1 combines with J gene TRBJ2-2; weak D call: TRBD1 (6 bases). V was trimmed by 7 bases and J by 0 bases, leaving 18 bases between them. CDR3 size: 16 residues. Looked up from germline, CDR1 is SQVTM and CDR2 is ANQGSEA. CDR3 in amino acids: CSAPLPRGPNTGELFF. In nucleotides, the CDR3 is TGCAGCGCTCCATTACCCAGGGGACCGAACACCGGGGAGCTGTTTTTT.

Here the CDR3 DNA reads TGTGCCATCAGTTTCTTGACGGGGGACACCAGCTCTGGGGCCAACGTCCTGACTTTC. Translated, it gives CAISFLTGDTSSGANVLTF. This chain uses TRBV10-3 with TRBJ2-6; D tentatively reads TRBD1 or TRBD2 (6 bases each). Germline V gene sequence: CDR1 ENHRY, CDR2 SYGVKD. Trimming left V 5 bases short and J 0 bases short, with 20 bases between. This CDR3 is 19 amino acids long.

This clone appeared once. The sample carries other DNA sequences with the same CDR3. The V and J genes are TRBV5-4 and TRBJ2-7; 11 bases match TRBD2. V shed 4 bases, J shed 2 bases, and the junction held 5 bases outside the gene matches. CDR1 and CDR2 from the germline V gene are SGHNT and YYREEE (reference sequence). CDR3 size: 15 residues. This chain's CDR3 is CASSPGTSGTYEQYF. The CDR3 coding sequence is TGTGCCAGCAGCCCGGGGACTAGCGGAACCTACGAGCAGTACTTC.

The sample holds a few counts of this clone. The same CDR3 also results from other DNA sequences found in this sample. The rearrangement links TRBV30 to TRBJ1-1; 8 bases align to TRBD1. The V gene's germline CDR1 is GTSNPN and CDR2 SVGIG (reference sequence). J gave up 1 base and V 2 bases, and 0 bases lay outside the gene matches. The CDR3 length is 13 residues. In DNA, the CDR3 is TGTGCCTGGAGTACAGGGGGGAACACTGAAGCTTTCTTT. Its translation is CAWSTGGNTEAFF.

The chain is built from TRBV9 and TRBJ2-1; D not certain. There are 15 residues in the CDR3. Per the germline V gene, CDR1 is SGDLS and CDR2 is YYNGEE. Trimming removed 3 bases at V and 3 bases at J, with 13 bases between. The CDR3 is CASSARGQVYNEQFF. CDR3 bases: TGTGCCAGCAGCGCTCGTGGGCAGGTCTACAATGAGCAGTTCTTC.

This clone came up once. CDR3 DNA sequence: TGTGCCAGCAGCTTGGGGCGGGTTAACTATGGCTACACCTTC. Translation gives CASSLGRVNYGYTF. The chain uses TRBV5-4 and TRBJ1-2; D gene unclear. Germline V gene lookup returns CDR1 SGHNT and CDR2 YYREEE (reference sequence). V lost 0 bases and J lost 1, with 7 bases in between. The CDR3 runs 14 residues.

The rearrangement links TRBV18 to TRBJ1-2, with 10 bases identical to TRBD1. Germline V gene data show CDR1 as KGHSH and CDR2 as LQKENI. V trimming: 6 bases; J trimming: 7 bases; junction bases outside the gene matches: 8. There are 14 residues in the CDR3. The CDR3 protein is CASSPSDRGSGYTF. DNA for the CDR3: TGTGCCAGCTCCCCGTCGGACAGGGGGTCTGGCTACACCTTC.

The chain joins TRBV4-1 to TRBJ1-5; 8 nucleotides line up with TRBD1. CDR1 is MGHRA, CDR2 YSYEKL, per germline. J gave up 1 base and V 3 bases, and 8 bases lay outside the gene matches. There are 17 residues in the CDR3. CDR3: CASSHPRQGTSNQPQHF. CDR3 coding DNA: TGCGCCAGCAGCCACCCACGACAGGGGACGAGCAATCAGCCCCAGCATTTT.

The sample holds one count of this clone. This chain connects TRBV6-6 to TRBJ2-7, with a weak D call TRBD2 (5 bases). V lost 5 bases and J lost 2, with 10 bases in between. The CDR3 is 13 amino acids. Per germline, CDR1 MNHNY and CDR2 SVGAGI (reference sequence). CDR3 in DNA: TGTGCCAGCAGTACCACGGAGGCCTACGAGCAGTACTTC. This gives the protein CASSTTEAYEQYF.

The CDR3 nucleotides are TGTGCCAGCAGAAGGACTAGCGTCTACGAGCAGTACTTC. This codes for CASRRTSVYEQYF. The rearrangement joins TRBV11-2 to TRBJ2-7, with 9 bases lining up with TRBD2. CDR1 and CDR2 from the germline V gene are SGHAT and FQNNGV. With 6 bases clipped from V and 3 bases from J, the junction kept 3 bases outside the gene matches. The CDR3 runs 13 residues. Using reference TRBV11-2 and TRBJ2-7 for the parts outside the CDR3, the full variable domain is EAGVAQSPRYKIIEKRQSVAFWCNPISGHATLYWYQQILGQGPKLLIQFQNNGVVDDSQLPKDRFSAERLKGVDSTLKIQPAKLEDSAVYLCASRRTSVYEQYFGPGTRLTVT.

The chain carries TRBV15 and TRBJ2-5; D possibly matches TRBD1 or TRBD2 (5 bases each). V was trimmed by 4 bases and J by 5 bases, leaving 14 bases between them. CDR1 is LNHNV and CDR2 is YYDKDF in the germline V gene (reference sequence). The CDR3 length is 14 residues. Here the CDR3 reads CATSIEGLLETQYF. The CDR3 DNA reads as TGTGCCACCAGCATTGAGGGGCTGTTGGAGACCCAGTACTTC.

The genes are TRBV7-2 and TRBJ2-3; weak D call: TRBD1 (5 bases). The CDR3 sequence is 14 residues long. CDR1 is SGHTA, CDR2 FQGNSA, per germline. Trimming took off 1 base at V and 5 bases at J, with 10 bases between the two ends. CDR3 loop: CASSLDQGRDTQYF. CDR3 nucleotides: TGTGCCAGCAGCTTAGACCAGGGTCGAGATACGCAGTATTTT.

V and J are TRBV18 and TRBJ2-7; tentative D call: TRBD2 (6 bases). V dropped 6 bases and J dropped 1 base, with 7 bases sitting between them. Germline loops: CDR1 KGHSH, CDR2 LQKENI. CDR3 length: 12 amino acids. The CDR3 bases are TGTGCCAGCTCGGGGACTTCCTACGAGCAGTACTTC. Translated, it gives CASSGTSYEQYF.

V is TRBV7-2 and J is TRBJ2-2; D unresolved. From germline, CDR1 is SGHTA and CDR2 FQGNSA. The CDR3 sequence is 15 residues long. The V gene lost 7 bases and the J gene lost 1 base, with 13 bases spanning the gap. The CDR3 reads CASTTVGGNTGELFF. CDR3 sequence (DNA): TGTGCCAGCACCACCGTGGGCGGGAACACCGGGGAGCTGTTTTTT.

Here the CDR3 DNA reads TGTGCCAGCAGCAGCCTCCGGGACGGATCGAACACTGAAGCTTTCTTT. Its translation: CASSSLRDGSNTEAFF. The gene calls are TRBV27 and TRBJ1-1; D may be TRBD1 (5 bases). The CDR3 is made up of 16 amino acids. The V gene's germline CDR1 is MNHEY and CDR2 SMNVEV (reference sequence). Trimming cost V 6 bases and J 1 base, with 18 bases left between them.

The rearrangement joins TRBV18 to TRBJ1-5, with 7 bases aligning to TRBD1. From germline, CDR1 is KGHSH and CDR2 LQKENI. J lost 0 bases, V lost 5 bases, and 1 base had no gene match. The CDR3 is made up of 14 amino acids. The CDR3 DNA follows: TGTGCCAGCTCAGGGACAGCTAGCAATCAGCCCCAGCATTTT. Its translation: CASSGTASNQPQHF. Based on the CDR3 plus reference TRBV18 and TRBJ1-5, the full variable domain is NAGVMQNPRHLVRRRGQEARLRCSPMKGHSHVYWYRQLPEEGLKFMVYLQKENIIDESGMPKERFSAEFPKEGPSILRIQQVVRGDSAAYFCASSGTASNQPQHFGDGTRLSIL.

This clone was picked up one time. A much larger clone lies a single base off, so this may be a read error. This chain links TRBV7-2 with TRBJ2-3; 8 nucleotides agree with TRBD2. CDR1 and CDR2 (germline): SGHTA, FQGNSA. There are 15 residues in the CDR3. Unmatched junction bases numbered 2, after V lost 0 bases and J lost 3 bases. The DNA of the CDR3 is TGTGCCAGCAGCTTAGCTAGCGGGAAAACAGATACGCAGTATTTT. Translation: CASSLASGKTDTQYF.

This clone has only one observation. This chain uses TRBV7-6 with TRBJ1-4; 9 nucleotides match TRBD1. V was pared by 6 bases and J by 7 bases, with 12 bases of the junction left unmatched. This CDR3 comprises 16 residues. CDR1 is SGHVS and CDR2 is FNYEAQ in the germline V gene. The CDR3 sequence: CASSPSGTGNGEKLFF. CDR3 DNA: TGTGCCAGCAGTCCCTCCGGGACAGGGAATGGTGAAAAACTGTTTTTT.

This chain uses TRBV10-3 with TRBJ2-7; 8 nucleotides line up with TRBD2. Germline trimming cut 4 bases from V and 2 bases from J; bases unmatched to any gene: 7. The CDR3 has 15 amino acids. Germline lookup yields CDR1 ENHRY and CDR2 SYGVKD. The CDR3, as DNA: TGTGCCATCAGTGGGGGACTAGGAATGACCTACGAGCAGTACTTC. This encodes CAISGGLGMTYEQYF.

The chain employs TRBV25-1 and TRBJ1-1; D unclear. CDR1 and CDR2 (germline): MGHDK, SYGVNS. V lost 6 bases and J lost 6, with 8 bases in between. CDR3 length: 11 residues. The CDR3 DNA reads TGTGCCAGCAGCCGAAGGGCTGAAGCTTTCTTT. This gives the protein CASSRRAEAFF.